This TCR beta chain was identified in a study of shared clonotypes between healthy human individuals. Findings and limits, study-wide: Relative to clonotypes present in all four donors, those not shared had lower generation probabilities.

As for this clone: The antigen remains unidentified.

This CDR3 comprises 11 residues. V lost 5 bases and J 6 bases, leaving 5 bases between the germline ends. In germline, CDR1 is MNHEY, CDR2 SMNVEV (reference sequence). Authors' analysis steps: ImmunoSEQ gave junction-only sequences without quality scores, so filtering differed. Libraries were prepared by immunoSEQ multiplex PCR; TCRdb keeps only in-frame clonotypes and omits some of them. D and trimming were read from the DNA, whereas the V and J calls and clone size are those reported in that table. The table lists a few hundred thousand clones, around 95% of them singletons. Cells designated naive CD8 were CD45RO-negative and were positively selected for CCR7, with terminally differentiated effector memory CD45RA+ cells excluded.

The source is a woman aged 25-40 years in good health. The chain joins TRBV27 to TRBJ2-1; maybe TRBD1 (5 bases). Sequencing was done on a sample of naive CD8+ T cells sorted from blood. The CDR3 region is CASSGANEQFF. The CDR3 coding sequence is TGTGCCAGCAGTGGGGCCAATGAGCAGTTCTTC.